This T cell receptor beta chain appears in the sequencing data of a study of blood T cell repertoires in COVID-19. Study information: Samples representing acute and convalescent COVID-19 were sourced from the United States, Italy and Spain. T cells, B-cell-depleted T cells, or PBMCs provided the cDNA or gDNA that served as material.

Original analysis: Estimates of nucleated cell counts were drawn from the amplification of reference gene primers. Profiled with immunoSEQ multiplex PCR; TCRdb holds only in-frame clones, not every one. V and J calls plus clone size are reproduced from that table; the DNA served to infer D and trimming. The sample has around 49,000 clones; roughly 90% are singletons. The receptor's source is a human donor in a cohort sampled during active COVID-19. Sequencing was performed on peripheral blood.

The CDR3 region is CASSSGPGAEAFF. Here the CDR3 DNA reads TGTGCCAGCAGCTCTGGGCCCGGCGCTGAAGCTTTCTTT. V gene TRBV11-3 combines with J gene TRBJ1-1; no firm D call. The CDR3 runs 13 residues. The V and J ends lost 4 bases and 6 bases respectively, with 12 bases between them. Germline lookup yields CDR1 SGHNT and CDR2 YENEEA.